What follows are 18 T cell receptor beta chains derived from one specimen sequenced in a study of shared clonotypes between healthy human individuals. Data came from immunoSEQ multiplex PCR; TCRdb stores just in-frame clones and leaves some out. The table has 1.5 million to 1.9 million clones, 95% to 99% seen once. The sequenced sample consisted of naive CD4+ T cells sorted from blood. Noted subset: CD45RA+ positively selected. These receptor sequences come from a young man in good health.

V gene TRBV28 combines with J gene TRBJ2-2; 10 nucleotides agree with TRBD1. The V gene end was trimmed by 6 bases and the J gene end by 5 bases; junction bases not matched to a gene: 12. The CDR3 totals 17 residues. The germline V gene encodes CDR1 MDHEN and CDR2 SYDVKM. CDR3 loop: CASRTGGHVIWTGELFF. CDR3 sequence (DNA): TGTGCCAGCAGGACAGGGGGCCACGTAATTTGGACCGGGGAGCTGTTTTTT.

The J gene is TRBJ2-7, the V gene TRBV14; no reliable D call. V lost 1 base, J lost 2 bases, and 12 bases lay in between. Germline V gene data show CDR1 as SGHDN and CDR2 as FVKESK. The CDR3 loop spans 15 amino acids. The CDR3 DNA is TGTGCCAGCAGCCAAGCAAGGGTATTAGCCTACGAGCAGTACTTC. Protein product: CASSQARVLAYEQYF.

The gene calls are TRBV14 and TRBJ2-5; 11 bases are a match to TRBD2. Germline CDR1 and CDR2: SGHDN and FVKESK. The CDR3 is 16 residues long. With 4 bases clipped from V and 5 bases from J, the junction kept 9 bases outside the gene matches. The DNA of the CDR3 is TGTGCCAGCAGCCGAGTAGCGGGAGGGCCGGTTGAGACCCAGTACTTC. It specifies CASSRVAGGPVETQYF.

About this clone itself: One end of the junction fails to match germline, which may point to a read error. The V call is TRBV7-2, the J call TRBJ2-7; 7 bases align to TRBD1. CDR3 length: 13 amino acids. CDR1 and CDR2 from the germline V gene are SGHTA and FQGNSA. CDR3 sequence (DNA): TGTGCCAGCAGCTTAGAAAGGGGGACAGTAAGTCTCTTC. Protein product: CASSLERGTVSLF.

Remarks on this clone: The same CDR3 arises from other DNA sequences in this sample as well. The chain has TRBV28 and TRBJ2-3; 7 bases are a match to TRBD1. The trim removed 6 bases at V and 9 bases at J, leaving 6 bases unmatched. This CDR3 is built from 12 residues. Germline V gene sequence: CDR1 MDHEN, CDR2 SYDVKM. Written as DNA, the CDR3 is TGTGCCAGCAGCCGACAGGGATCAACGCAGTATTTT. Amino acids: CASSRQGSTQYF.

The CDR3 nucleotides read TGTGCCAGCAGCCCGGAACGGGTTGTGGGCCTCGGGGAGCTGTTTTTT. It codes for CASSPERVVGLGELFF. This chain uses TRBV5-6 with TRBJ2-2; D gene unclear. The CDR3 runs to 16 residues. CDR1 and CDR2 from the germline V gene are SGHDT and YYEEEE. The V gene lost 4 bases and the J gene lost 7 bases, with 20 bases spanning the gap.

The V gene is TRBV28, the J gene TRBJ1-5; D uncertain. Per germline, CDR1 MDHEN and CDR2 SYDVKM. CDR3 length equals 13 residues. With 1 base removed from V and 7 bases from J, the gap between germline ends came to 8 bases. CDR3 loop: CASSLFVGQPQHF. The CDR3 DNA reads as TGTGCCAGCAGTTTATTCGTGGGGCAGCCCCAGCATTTT.

This clone was detected only once. V is TRBV7-6 and J is TRBJ2-7, with 11 bases aligning to TRBD2. J lost 10 bases, V lost 1 base, and 6 bases had no gene match. The germline CDR1 and CDR2 sequences are SGHVS and FNYEAQ. The CDR3 has 14 amino acids. In DNA form, the CDR3 reads TGTGCCAGCAGCTTAGGTCCGGGACTAGCGGACCAGTACTTC. It encodes CASSLGPGLADQYF.

This clone was recorded once. The chain employs TRBV10-1 and TRBJ2-1; 10 bases agree with TRBD2. J lost 4 bases, V lost 4 bases, and 7 bases had no gene match. CDR3 size: 16 residues. Germline lookup yields CDR1 WNHNN and CDR2 SYGVQD (reference sequence). The CDR3 region is CASSVSIAGGYNEQFF. CDR3 nucleotides: TGCGCCAGCAGTGTGTCGATAGCGGGAGGATACAATGAGCAGTTCTTC.

The genes are TRBV5-5 and TRBJ2-7; tentatively, D is TRBD2 (5 bases). V gave up 2 bases and J gave up 2 bases, with 8 bases separating them. Germline V gene sequence: CDR1 SGHKS, CDR2 YYEKEE (reference sequence). CDR3 size: 13 residues. In DNA form, the CDR3 reads TGTGCCAGCAGCTTACACGGGACCTACGAGCAGTACTTC. Amino acids: CASSLHGTYEQYF. Supplemented by reference TRBV5-5 and TRBJ2-7, the full variable domain reads DAGVTQSPTHLIKTRGQQVTLRCSPISGHKSVSWYQQVLGQGPQFIFQYYEKEERGRGNFPDRFSARQFPNYSSELNVNALLLGDSALYLCASSLHGTYEQYFGPGTRLTVT.

This chain joins TRBV18 and TRBJ1-5; no reliable D call. This CDR3 spans 14 amino acids. Trimming removed 1 base from V and 8 bases from J, with 12 bases in between. Germline CDR1 KGHSH, CDR2 LQKENI. The CDR3 DNA sequence: TGTGCCAGCTCACCACGGCTGGGTTGGGAGCCCCAGCATTTT. Translation gives CASSPRLGWEPQHF.

The J gene is TRBJ2-7, the V gene TRBV7-9; 11 positions agree with TRBD2. CDR1 and CDR2 from the germline V gene are SEHNR and FQNEAQ (reference sequence). V lost 5 bases to trimming and J lost 3 bases; unmatched junction nucleotides: 6. This CDR3 is built from 15 residues. CDR3 amino acids: CASSHPGLAVYEQYF. DNA of the CDR3: TGTGCCAGCAGCCATCCGGGACTAGCGGTCTACGAGCAGTACTTC. The full variable domain, completed using reference TRBV7-9 and TRBJ2-7, is DTGVSQNPRHKITKRGQNVTFRCDPISEHNRLYWYRQTLGQGPEFLTYFQNEAQLEKSRLLSDRFSAERPKGSFSTLEIQRTEQGDSAMYLCASSHPGLAVYEQYFGPGTRLTVT.

V gene TRBV28 combines with J gene TRBJ2-1, with a possible D match to TRBD2 (6 bases). Germline CDR1 reads MDHEN; CDR2 reads SYDVKM. This CDR3 has 12 amino acids. The V gene lost 6 bases and the J gene lost 16 bases, with 19 bases spanning the gap. The CDR3 protein is CASRPPGLSGFF. CDR3 bases: TGTGCCAGCAGACCTCCGGGACTTTCAGGATTCTTC.

The chain uses TRBV18 and TRBJ2-1, with TRBD2 as a possible D gene (6 bases). Germline CDR1 and CDR2: KGHSH and LQKENI. The CDR3 sequence is 15 residues long. Between the trimmed V and J ends, which lost 3 bases and 2 bases, there was a span of 11 bases. The CDR3 nucleotides read TGTGCCAGCTCACCTAGCGGTAAGACCTACAATGAGCAGTTCTTC. It yields the protein CASSPSGKTYNEQFF.

This clone was seen a single time. The V call is TRBV6-5, the J call TRBJ1-4; D is undetermined. V shed 4 bases and J shed 9 bases, with 15 bases lying between them. The CDR3 consists of 14 residues. Germline CDR1 reads MNHEY; CDR2 reads SVGAGI. CDR3 protein: CASSSTPKSKKLFF. CDR3 bases: TGTGCCAGCAGTTCGACACCGAAATCAAAAAAACTGTTTTTT.

The V call is TRBV5-1, the J call TRBJ1-1; maybe TRBD1 (5 bases). The CDR3 is 16 amino acids. Trimming took off 0 bases at V and 1 base at J, with 13 bases between the two ends. Germline lookup yields CDR1 SGHRS and CDR2 YFSETQ. CDR3 coding DNA: TGCGCCAGCAGCTTGGAGTTAGGGGTGGGGAACACTGAAGCTTTCTTT. Translation: CASSLELGVGNTEAFF.

The chain uses TRBV5-4 and TRBJ1-1; D gene ambiguous. The CDR3 sequence is 12 residues long. V dropped 1 base and J dropped 7 bases, with 8 bases sitting between them. CDR1 is SGHNT, CDR2 YYREEE, per germline (reference sequence). The CDR3 spells CASSLPQSEAFF. For the CDR3, the DNA is TGTGCCAGCAGCTTGCCCCAGAGTGAAGCTTTCTTT. Full variable domain (outside the CDR3, taken from reference TRBV5-4 and TRBJ1-1): ETGVTQSPTHLIKTRGQQVTLRCSSQSGHNTVSWYQQALGQGPQFIFQYYREEENGRGNFPPRFSGLQFPNYSSELNVNALELDDSALYLCASSLPQSEAFFGQGTRLTVV.

V is TRBV30 and J is TRBJ2-3; TRBD2 agrees at 13 bases. The CDR3 runs 20 residues. The V and J ends lost 2 bases and 1 base, in that order; junction bases with no gene match: 15. The germline CDR1 and CDR2 sequences are GTSNPN and SVGIG (reference sequence). The chain's CDR3 is CAWSLRTSGRPRGGTDTQYF. The CDR3 DNA sequence: TGTGCCTGGAGTCTGCGGACTAGCGGGAGACCACGGGGAGGCACAGATACGCAGTATTTT.